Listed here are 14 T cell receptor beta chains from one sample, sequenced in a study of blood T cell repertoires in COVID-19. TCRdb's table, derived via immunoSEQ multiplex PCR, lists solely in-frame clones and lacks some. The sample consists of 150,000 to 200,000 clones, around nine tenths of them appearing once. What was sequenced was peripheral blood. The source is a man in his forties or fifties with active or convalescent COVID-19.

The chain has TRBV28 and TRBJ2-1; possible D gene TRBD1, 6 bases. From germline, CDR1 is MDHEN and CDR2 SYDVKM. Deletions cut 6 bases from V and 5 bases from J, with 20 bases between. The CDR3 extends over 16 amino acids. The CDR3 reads CASSYIRLGADNEQFF. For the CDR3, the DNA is TGTGCCAGCAGCTACATTCGGCTGGGGGCAGACAATGAGCAGTTCTTC.

For the CDR3, the DNA is TGTGCCAGCTCACCAGGACAGGTGGTGGGCTACACCTTC. It encodes CASSPGQVVGYTF. V gene TRBV18 combines with J gene TRBJ1-2, with 7 bases aligning to TRBD1. The CDR3 spans 13 residues. The V gene end was trimmed by 2 bases and the J gene end by 8 bases; junction bases not matched to a gene: 5. From germline, CDR1 is KGHSH and CDR2 LQKENI.

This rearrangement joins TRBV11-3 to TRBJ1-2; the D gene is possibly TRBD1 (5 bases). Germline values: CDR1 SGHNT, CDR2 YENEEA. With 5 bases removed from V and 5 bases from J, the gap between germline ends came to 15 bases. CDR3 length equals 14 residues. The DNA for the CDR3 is TGTGCCAGCAGCGTGAGACGGGGGGGTTATGGCTACACCTTC. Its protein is CASSVRRGGYGYTF.

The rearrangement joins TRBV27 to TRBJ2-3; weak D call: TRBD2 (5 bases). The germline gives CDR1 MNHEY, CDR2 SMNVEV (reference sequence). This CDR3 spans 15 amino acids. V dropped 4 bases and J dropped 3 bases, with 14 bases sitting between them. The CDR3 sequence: CASSWSGMGTDTQYF. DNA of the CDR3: TGTGCCAGCAGTTGGTCGGGGATGGGGACAGATACGCAGTATTTT.

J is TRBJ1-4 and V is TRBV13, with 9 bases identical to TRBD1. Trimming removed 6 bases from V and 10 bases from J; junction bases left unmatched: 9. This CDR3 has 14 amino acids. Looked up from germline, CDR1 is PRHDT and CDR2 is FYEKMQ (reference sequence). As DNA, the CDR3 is TGTGCCAGCAGTCGGACAGGGGAGTGGGGAAAACTGTTTTTT. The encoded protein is CASSRTGEWGKLFF.

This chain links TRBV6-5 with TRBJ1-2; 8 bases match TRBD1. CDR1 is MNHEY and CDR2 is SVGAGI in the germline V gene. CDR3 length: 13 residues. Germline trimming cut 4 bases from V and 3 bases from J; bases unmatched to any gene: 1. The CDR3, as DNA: TGTGCCAGCAGTTTGGGACAGGACTATGGCTACACCTTC. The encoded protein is CASSLGQDYGYTF.

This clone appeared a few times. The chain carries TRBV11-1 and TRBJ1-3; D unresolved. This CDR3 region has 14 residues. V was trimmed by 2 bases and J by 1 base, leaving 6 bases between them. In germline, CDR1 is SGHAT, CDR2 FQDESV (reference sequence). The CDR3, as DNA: TGTGCCAGCAGCTTACCCGTTTCTGGAAACACCATATATTTT. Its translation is CASSLPVSGNTIYF.

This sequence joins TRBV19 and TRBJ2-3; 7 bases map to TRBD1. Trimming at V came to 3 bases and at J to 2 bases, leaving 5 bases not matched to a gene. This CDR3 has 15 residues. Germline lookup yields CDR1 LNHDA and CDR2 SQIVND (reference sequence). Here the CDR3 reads CASSITGALTDTQYF. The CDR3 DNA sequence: TGTGCCAGTAGTATCACAGGGGCGCTCACAGATACGCAGTATTTT.

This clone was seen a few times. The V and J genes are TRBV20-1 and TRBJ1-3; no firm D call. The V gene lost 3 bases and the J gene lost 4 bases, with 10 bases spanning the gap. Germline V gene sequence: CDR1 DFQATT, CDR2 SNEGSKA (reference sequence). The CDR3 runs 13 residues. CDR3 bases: TGCAGTGCTAGTGCCGGGATCGGAAACACCATATATTTT. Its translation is CSASAGIGNTIYF.

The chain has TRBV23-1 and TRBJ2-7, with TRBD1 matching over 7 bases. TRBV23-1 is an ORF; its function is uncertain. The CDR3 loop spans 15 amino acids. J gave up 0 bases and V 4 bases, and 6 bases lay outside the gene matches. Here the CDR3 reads CASSPRDSFSYEQYF. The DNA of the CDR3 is TGCGCCAGCAGTCCACGGGACAGCTTCTCCTACGAGCAGTACTTC.

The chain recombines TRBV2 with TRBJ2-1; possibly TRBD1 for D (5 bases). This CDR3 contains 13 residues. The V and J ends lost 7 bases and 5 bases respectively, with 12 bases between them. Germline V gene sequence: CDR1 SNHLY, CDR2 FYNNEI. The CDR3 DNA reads TGTGCCAGCATGATCGACAGAGACAATGAGCAGTTCTTC. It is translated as CASMIDRDNEQFF.

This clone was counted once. CDR3 region: CASSPQGMSTEAFF. The CDR3 bases are TGTGCCAGCAGTCCCCAGGGGATGAGCACTGAAGCTTTCTTT. J is TRBJ1-1 and V is TRBV27; TRBD1 might be the D (6 bases). Deletions cut 5 bases from V and 4 bases from J, with 14 bases between. The CDR3 spans 14 residues. CDR1 MNHEY and CDR2 SMNVEV come from the germline V gene (reference sequence).

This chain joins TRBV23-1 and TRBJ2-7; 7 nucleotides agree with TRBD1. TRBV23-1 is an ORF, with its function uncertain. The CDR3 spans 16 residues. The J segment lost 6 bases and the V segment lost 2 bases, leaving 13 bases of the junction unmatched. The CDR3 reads CASSQPGSGGLSEQYF. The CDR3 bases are TGCGCCAGCAGTCAACCCGGGTCAGGGGGATTGAGCGAGCAGTACTTC.

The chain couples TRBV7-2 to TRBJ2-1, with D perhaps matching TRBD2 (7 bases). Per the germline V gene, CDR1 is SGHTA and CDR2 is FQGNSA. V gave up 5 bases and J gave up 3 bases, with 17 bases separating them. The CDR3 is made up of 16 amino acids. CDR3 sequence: CASSPEGGGGYNEQFF. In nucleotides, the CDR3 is TGTGCCAGCAGCCCCGAGGGGGGGGGCGGCTACAATGAGCAGTTCTTC. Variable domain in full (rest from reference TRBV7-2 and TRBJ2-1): GAGVSQSPSNKVTEKGKDVELRCDPISGHTALYWYRQSLGQGLEFLIYFQGNSAPDKSGLPSDRFSAERTGGSVSTLTIQRTQQEDSAVYLCASSPEGGGGYNEQFFGPGTRLTVL.